These 15 T cell receptor beta chains share one sample of origin, sequenced in a study of blood T cell repertoires in COVID-19. Sequencing was performed with immunoSEQ multiplex PCR; in TCRdb, only in-frame clones are kept and a portion is missing. The sample lists about 250,000 clones; around 86% were seen once. Sequenced material: peripheral blood. These receptors were collected from an older woman who had recovered from COVID-19.

The V and J genes are TRBV28 and TRBJ2-7; perhaps TRBD2 as D (5 bases). The CDR3 loop spans 15 amino acids. V lost 8 bases to trimming and J lost 0 bases, with 17 bases between them. The germline V gene encodes CDR1 MDHEN and CDR2 SYDVKM. The CDR3 DNA is TGTGCCAGCCAACGGAGGACCGCCAGCTCCTACGAGCAGTACTTC. Protein product: CASQRRTASSYEQYF.

The genes are TRBV5-6 and TRBJ2-7; tentative D call: TRBD1 (5 bases). V was clipped by 0 bases and J by 3 bases, with 13 bases between them. The germline CDR1 and CDR2 sequences are SGHDT and YYEEEE. This CDR3 has 15 residues. In DNA, the CDR3 is TGTGCCAGCAGCTTGGGGGGCAGGCTCCACTACGAGCAGTACTTC. Translated: CASSLGGRLHYEQYF.

This chain links TRBV7-8 with TRBJ2-1; D is unclear. CDR1 is SGHVS, CDR2 FQNEAQ, per germline. V dropped 5 bases and J dropped 8 bases, with 16 bases sitting between them. The CDR3 has 14 amino acids. CDR3 DNA sequence: TGTGCCAGCAGCCCAATGCCCAGGTTTTATGAGCAGTTCTTC. Translated: CASSPMPRFYEQFF.

The rearrangement links TRBV7-2 to TRBJ1-2, with D perhaps matching TRBD1 (6 bases). CDR3 size: 14 residues. The V end was cut by 1 base, the J end by 8 bases, with 14 bases between. Germline lookup yields CDR1 SGHTA and CDR2 FQGNSA. This CDR3 is CASSLGGGQKGYTF. The CDR3 DNA is TGTGCCAGCAGCTTAGGGGGCGGACAGAAAGGCTACACCTTC.

The rearrangement joins TRBV6-1 to TRBJ2-7, with D perhaps TRBD2 (6 bases). In germline, CDR1 is MNHNS, CDR2 SASEGT. Trimming shortened V by 0 bases and J by 6 bases, and 12 bases separated the two germline ends. This CDR3 comprises 14 residues. CDR3 sequence reads: CASSEAHRGSEQYF. CDR3 in DNA: TGTGCCAGCAGTGAAGCGCATCGGGGGAGCGAGCAGTACTTC.

This chain connects TRBV15 to TRBJ2-3, with 11 bases fitting TRBD2. J gave up 6 bases and V 5 bases, and 10 bases lay outside the gene matches. Germline CDR1 and CDR2: LNHNV and YYDKDF (reference sequence). This CDR3 is built from 16 residues. The CDR3 DNA reads TGTGCCACCAGCCCGGAGCCTAGCGGGGGGCGGGATACGCAGTATTTT. Amino acids: CATSPEPSGGRDTQYF.

The rearrangement uses TRBV3-1 (or the pseudogene TRBV3-2) and TRBJ2-3, with D possibly being TRBD1 (5 bases). V lost 1 base, J lost 2 bases, and 10 bases lay in between. The CDR3 is 15 residues long. Looked up from germline, CDR1 is LGHDT and CDR2 is YNNKEL (reference sequence). CDR3 region: CASSQVKGYTDTQYF. CDR3 nucleotide sequence: TGTGCCAGCAGCCAAGTAAAGGGGTACACAGATACGCAGTATTTT.

This clone showed up just once. V is TRBV7-2 and J is TRBJ2-3, with 7 bases aligning to TRBD2. CDR3 size: 14 residues. Germline CDR1 SGHTA, CDR2 FQGNSA. Trimming cost V 3 bases and J 2 bases; bases outside gene matches: 2. DNA of the CDR3: TGTGCCAGCAGCTTGCTAGCGGACACAGATACGCAGTATTTT. Amino acid sequence: CASSLLADTDTQYF.

The chain recombines TRBV5-5 with TRBJ2-7, with 8 bases aligning to TRBD1. The junction had 6 bases not matched to a gene; V was cut back by 3 bases and J by 7 bases. Per germline, CDR1 SGHKS and CDR2 YYEKEE (reference sequence). The CDR3 contains 13 residues. This CDR3 is CASSSDRAWEQYF. The CDR3 coding sequence is TGTGCCAGCAGCTCGGACAGGGCGTGGGAGCAGTACTTC.

In its sample, this clone was seen once. This chain's CDR3 is CASSGQTGGAETQYF. As DNA, the CDR3 is TGCGCCAGCAGCGGACAGACAGGGGGCGCAGAGACCCAGTACTTC. The V call is TRBV5-1, the J call TRBJ2-5, with TRBD1 matching over 10 bases. Germline lookup yields CDR1 SGHRS and CDR2 YFSETQ. Unmatched junction bases numbered 7, after V lost 4 bases and J lost 4 bases. The CDR3 length is 15 residues.

This clone has only a few counts. The chain carries TRBV18 and TRBJ2-1; TRBD1 might be the D (6 bases). The germline CDR1 and CDR2 sequences are KGHSH and LQKENI. This CDR3 is 14 amino acids long. Deletions cut 0 bases from V and 9 bases from J, with 12 bases between. CDR3 sequence: CASSPPTGVSEQFF. Here the CDR3 DNA reads TGTGCCAGCTCACCACCGACAGGAGTGAGTGAGCAGTTCTTC. Full variable domain (rest looked up from reference TRBV18 and TRBJ2-1): NAGVMQNPRHLVRRRGQEARLRCSPMKGHSHVYWYRQLPEEGLKFMVYLQKENIIDESGMPKERFSAEFPKEGPSILRIQQVVRGDSAAYFCASSPPTGVSEQFFGPGTRLTVL.

The J gene is TRBJ1-1, the V gene TRBV21-1; the table names TRBD1, a call not compared with the DNA. TRBV21-1 is labeled a pseudogene. The CDR3 length is 14 residues. CDR3 coding DNA: TGTGCCAGCAGCAAAGTCCACCGGGACATTGAAGCTTTCTTT. Translating it yields CASSKVHRDIEAFF.

The chain recombines TRBV19 with TRBJ1-5; D remains unclear. There are 14 residues in the CDR3. V lost 2 bases, J lost 6 bases, and 11 bases lay in between. Germline values: CDR1 LNHDA, CDR2 SQIVND (reference sequence). CDR3 residues: CASSIRRVRQPQHF. DNA of the CDR3: TGTGCCAGTAGTATAAGGAGGGTTCGTCAGCCCCAGCATTTT.

This sequence joins TRBV2 and TRBJ2-1, with 9 bases that match TRBD1. Losses at the gene ends were 7 bases for V and 5 bases for J; bases not matched to a gene: 9. The CDR3 runs to 15 residues. In germline, CDR1 is SNHLY, CDR2 FYNNEI. The DNA of the CDR3 is TGTGCCAGCAAAACATGGGACAGGGACAACAATGAGCAGTTCTTC. Protein: CASKTWDRDNNEQFF.

This clone occurred a few times. The chain carries TRBV4-1 and TRBJ1-4; D is uncertain. Trimming removed 4 bases at V and 4 bases at J, with 25 bases between. The CDR3 loop spans 19 amino acids. Germline loops: CDR1 MGHRA, CDR2 YSYEKL. The CDR3: CASSRERDLPRPRNEKLFF. For the CDR3, the DNA is TGCGCCAGCAGCCGCGAGCGAGATCTCCCGCGCCCTCGTAATGAAAAACTGTTTTTT.